The text below deals with one TCR beta chain. Using immunoSEQ multiplex PCR, the repertoire was profiled, and TCRdb retains in-frame clones only, with some absent. The sample records some 120,000 clones, roughly 83% being singletons. The source of the sample is a study of blood T cell repertoires in COVID-19. The V end lost 3 bases, the J end lost 0 bases, and 5 bases lay between the germline ends. Germline CDR1 reads LGHNT; CDR2 reads FRNRAP. CDR3 size: 13 residues. The sequence was obtained from a woman aged 25 to 45 who had recovered from COVID-19. The sequencing input was peripheral blood. The J gene is TRBJ2-5, the V gene TRBV12-5; D unclear. CDR3 loop: CASGFLNQETQYF. The CDR3 DNA reads as TGTGCTAGTGGTTTCCTTAACCAAGAGACCCAGTACTTC. Drawing the rest from reference TRBV12-5 and TRBJ2-5, the complete variable domain is DARVTQTPRHKVTEMGQEVTMRCQPILGHNTVFWYRQTMMQGLELLAYFRNRAPLDDSGMPKDRFSAEMPDATLATLKIQPSEPRDSAVYFCASGFLNQETQYFGPGTRLLVL.